This T cell receptor (beta chain) was recorded in a study of cytomegalovirus exposure and HLA in healthy donors. This CDR3 has 15 amino acids. V lost 4 bases and J 4 bases, leaving 14 bases between the germline ends. Germline assignment: CDR1 SGHTA and CDR2 FQGNSA. PCR employed 60 Vbeta and 13 Jbeta primers. Clones were read by immunoSEQ multiplex PCR, and TCRdb kept only the in-frame ones, dropping some. The sample yields some 95,000 clones, under 85% seen once. The chain combines TRBV7-2 with TRBJ1-5; D is perhaps TRBD1 (5 bases). This sequence originates from a middle-aged man in good health and CMV-seropositive. The sequenced material came from PBMCs. In DNA, the CDR3 is TGTGCCAGCAGCTCTGTTGGGTCAGGGAATCAGCCCCAGCATTTT. This codes for CASSSVGSGNQPQHF.